The 2 T cell receptor beta chains below were found in one sample sequenced in a study of T-cell reconstitution after alpha-beta-depleted transplantation in children. Unique molecular identifiers were built into the TCRbeta library. TCRdb ran MiXCR on the PCR reads and lists one entry per CDR3 protein. The sample includes hundreds of thousands of distinct CDR3 sequences, roughly 13% of them seen just once. Sequences were derived from PBMCs, mostly from graft donor cells, sampled 360 days after TCRalphabeta/CD19-depleted stem cell transplant. The origin of the receptors is a male patient under 18 who had a stem cell transplant for acute myeloid leukemia, so the T cells may come from the graft donor.

This clonotype showed up just a few times. This chain links TRBV7-9 with TRBJ2-3; TRBD2 agrees at 7 bases. The CDR3 consists of 17 residues. The V and J ends lost 0 bases and 1 base, in that order; junction bases with no gene match: 7. The germline V gene encodes CDR1 SEHNR and CDR2 FQNEAQ (reference sequence). The CDR3 reads CASSLASAGAGTDTQYF. The CDR3 bases are TGTGCCAGCAGCTTAGCGTCCGCGGGAGCGGGCACAGATACGCAGTATTTT.

This clonotype has only a few counts. The rearrangement uses TRBV28 and TRBJ2-1; tentative D call: TRBD1 (6 bases). Germline V gives CDR1 MDHEN, CDR2 SYDVKM. V lost 10 bases, J lost 4 bases, and 20 bases lay in between. The CDR3 sequence is 15 residues long. CDR3 DNA: TGTGCCACCCGGCTCAGGGGTTCCATTTACAATGAGCAGTTCTTC. This encodes CATRLRGSIYNEQFF.